The clone carrying this T cell receptor (beta chain) was seen only once. Rectal tissue came from one to two pinch biopsies taken at colonoscopy. The germline CDR1 and CDR2 sequences are KGHSH and LQKENI. This CDR3 contains 14 residues. The germline V and J ends were trimmed by 4 bases and 5 bases, with 15 bases remaining between them. The method was immunoSEQ multiplex PCR; TCRdb's version includes in-frame clones alone and lacks a portion of them. Of around 13,000 clones in the sample, 60% to 80% were seen once. The data belong to a study of pediatric ulcerative colitis. Input material: gut tissue. The clonotype originates from a boy younger than 18 who was a control in a study of pediatric ulcerative colitis. This sequence joins TRBV18 and TRBJ2-7; a possible D gene is TRBD2 (6 bases). The CDR3 DNA reads TGTGCCAGCTCACTCCGACGGGAGAAGGACGAGCAGTACTTC. Translating gives CASSLRREKDEQYF.